This entry lists 21 T cell receptor beta chains sequenced from one sample in a study of cytomegalovirus exposure and HLA in healthy donors. Primers for the PCR totalled 60 Vbeta and 13 Jbeta. Method: immunoSEQ multiplex PCR; TCRdb's copy keeps in-frame clones and lacks some. The data show about 140,000 clones, with around 81% seen just once and around 2.5% held by the top ten. Sequencing was performed on PBMCs. Source of these receptors: a man aged 50-59 years in good health and CMV-seronegative.

The J gene is TRBJ2-6, the V gene TRBV9; 7 bases map to TRBD1. With 4 bases clipped from V and 0 bases from J, the junction kept 4 bases outside the gene matches. This CDR3 is built from 16 residues. Per germline, CDR1 SGDLS and CDR2 YYNGEE. This CDR3 is CASSIGQVSGANVLTF. The CDR3 region has the DNA TGTGCCAGCAGCATAGGACAGGTCTCTGGGGCCAACGTCCTGACTTTC.

The genes are TRBV9 and TRBJ1-1; D is undetermined. This CDR3 region has 13 residues. Germline V lookup: CDR1 SGDLS, CDR2 YYNGEE. The germline V and J ends were trimmed by 0 bases and 4 bases, with 7 bases remaining between them. The CDR3 DNA is TGTGCCAGCAGCGTAGCTCCCAGCACTGAAGCTTTCTTT. Translated, it gives CASSVAPSTEAFF.

The chain links TRBV6-5 to TRBJ2-2, with D perhaps TRBD1 (5 bases). The V gene lost 6 bases and the J gene lost 6 bases, with 11 bases spanning the gap. This CDR3 is built from 13 residues. From germline, CDR1 is MNHEY and CDR2 SVGAGI. For the CDR3, the DNA is TGTGCCAGCAGAGAAGGGGTATCCGGGGAGCTGTTTTTT. Translating gives CASREGVSGELFF.

This chain links TRBV18 with TRBJ1-1; TRBD1 might be the D (5 bases). This CDR3 has 15 amino acids. The V gene's germline CDR1 is KGHSH and CDR2 LQKENI. The ends were cut back, 6 bases at V and 5 bases at J, with 19 bases in the middle. The CDR3 region is CASSSSIDRGTEAFF. In DNA, the CDR3 is TGTGCCAGCTCCTCATCAATCGATAGGGGTACTGAAGCTTTCTTT.

The V gene is TRBV6-5, the J gene TRBJ1-2; perhaps TRBD1 as D (5 bases). In germline, CDR1 is MNHEY, CDR2 SVGAGI. V gave up 6 bases and J gave up 4 bases, with 12 bases separating them. The CDR3 covers 13 residues. In DNA form, the CDR3 reads TGTGCCAGCAGCCCCGCGACAGTCTATGGCTACACCTTC. It is translated as CASSPATVYGYTF.

The sample holds a few counts of this clone. J is TRBJ1-2 and V is TRBV7-3, with D possibly TRBD1 on 6 matching bases. Germline CDR1 and CDR2: SGHTA and FQGTGA. This CDR3 region has 13 residues. Trimming cost V 5 bases and J 7 bases, with 14 bases left between them. The CDR3 here is CASSPSTGTGYTF. CDR3 nucleotide sequence: TGTGCCAGCAGCCCCTCAACAGGGACTGGCTACACCTTC.

The gene calls are TRBV19 and TRBJ1-1; 8 bases map to TRBD1. V lost 7 bases, J lost 9 bases, and 7 bases stayed unmatched. This CDR3 has 12 residues. From germline, CDR1 is LNHDA and CDR2 SQIVND (reference sequence). CDR3 DNA: TGTGCCAGTATGGAAGGACAGGGCAAAGCTTTCTTT. It is translated as CASMEGQGKAFF.

The chain has TRBV19 and TRBJ2-3; D not certain. V was clipped by 0 bases and J by 0 bases, with 4 bases between them. This CDR3 has 14 amino acids. Germline CDR1 reads LNHDA; CDR2 reads SQIVND (reference sequence). Written as DNA, the CDR3 is TGTGCCAGTAGTATAGAGGAGAGCACAGATACGCAGTATTTT. It encodes CASSIEESTDTQYF. Full variable domain (rest looked up from reference TRBV19 and TRBJ2-3): DGGITQSPKYLFRKEGQNVTLSCEQNLNHDAMYWYRQDPGQGLRLIYYSQIVNDFQKGDIAEGYSVSREKKESFPLTVTSAQKNPTAFYLCASSIEESTDTQYFGPGTRLTVL.

The genes are TRBV1 and TRBJ2-2; the D call TRBD2 from the table was never checked on the DNA. TRBV1 has pseudogene status. This CDR3 contains 16 residues. The CDR3 DNA reads as TGCACCAGCAGCCAACATAGCGGGGGACACACCGGGGAGCTGTTTTTT. Translated, it gives CTSSQHSGGHTGELFF.

V is TRBV28 and J is TRBJ1-1; D remains ambiguous. V was pared by 7 bases and J by 9 bases, with 15 bases between. The germline V gene encodes CDR1 MDHEN and CDR2 SYDVKM. This CDR3 has 12 residues. CDR3 nucleotide sequence: TGTGCCAGCATCATAGCGGGTGGGCAAGCTTTCTTT. Translating it yields CASIIAGGQAFF.

The rearrangement links TRBV5-6 to TRBJ2-7, with 12 bases lining up with TRBD1. Germline V gene data show CDR1 as SGHDT and CDR2 as YYEEEE. Germline trimming cut 3 bases from V and 3 bases from J; bases unmatched to any gene: 4. The CDR3 is 15 residues long. CDR3 bases: TGTGCCAGCAGCTCGGGGACAGGGGGCTTCTACGAGCAGTACTTC. Translating it yields CASSSGTGGFYEQYF. Combining the CDR3 with reference TRBV5-6 and TRBJ2-7 gives the whole variable domain DAGVTQSPTHLIKTRGQQVTLRCSPKSGHDTVSWYQQALGQGPQFIFQYYEEEERQRGNFPDRFSGHQFPNYSSELNVNALLLGDSALYLCASSSGTGGFYEQYFGPGTRLTVT.

This clone showed up just once. This rearrangement joins TRBV5-4 to TRBJ1-5; possibly TRBD1 for D (5 bases). CDR3 length: 15 amino acids. Germline-derived CDR1 and CDR2 are SGHNT and YYREEE (reference sequence). The V gene lost 0 bases and the J gene lost 7 bases, with 14 bases spanning the gap. The CDR3: CASSLGGGGDQPQHF. The CDR3 DNA reads TGTGCCAGCAGCTTGGGTGGGGGGGGTGACCAGCCCCAGCATTTT. The entire variable domain, with the rest obtained from reference TRBV5-4 and TRBJ1-5, is as follows: ETGVTQSPTHLIKTRGQQVTLRCSSQSGHNTVSWYQQALGQGPQFIFQYYREEENGRGNFPPRFSGLQFPNYSSELNVNALELDDSALYLCASSLGGGGDQPQHFGDGTRLSIL.

The chain couples TRBV7-9 to TRBJ2-5, with a tentative D call TRBD2 (5 bases). The germline V gene has CDR1 SEHNR and CDR2 FQNEAQ (reference sequence). The CDR3 runs 12 residues. The CDR3 loop reads CSGASTIETQYF. The CDR3 DNA reads TGTTCCGGAGCTAGCACGATTGAGACCCAGTACTTC.

The chain has TRBV27 and TRBJ1-1, with D possibly matching TRBD1 (6 bases). Deletions cut 4 bases from V and 0 bases from J, with 12 bases between. This CDR3 is built from 15 residues. CDR1 is MNHEY, CDR2 SMNVEV, per germline (reference sequence). CDR3 nucleotides: TGTGCCAGCAGTTCACACAGGGACCTGAACACTGAAGCTTTCTTT. As protein: CASSSHRDLNTEAFF.

The V and J genes are TRBV13 and TRBJ2-5; tentative D call: TRBD2 (5 bases). CDR1 and CDR2 from the germline V gene are PRHDT and FYEKMQ (reference sequence). Trimming removed 6 bases from V and 5 bases from J, with 16 bases in between. This CDR3 region has 14 residues. This chain's CDR3 is CASRDPRGGETQYF. As DNA, the CDR3 is TGTGCCAGCAGGGACCCTCGCGGCGGGGAGACCCAGTACTTC.

The chain couples TRBV7-8 to TRBJ1-4, with no clear D. Germline V gene lookup returns CDR1 SGHVS and CDR2 FQNEAQ. This CDR3 comprises 16 residues. V dropped 6 bases and J dropped 4 bases, with 18 bases sitting between them. CDR3 region: CASSHNGAPGNEKLFF. The CDR3 coding sequence is TGTGCCAGCAGTCACAACGGAGCCCCCGGTAATGAAAAACTGTTTTTT.

The chain links TRBV2 to TRBJ2-7; D is unclear. This CDR3 comprises 12 residues. CDR1 SNHLY and CDR2 FYNNEI come from the germline V gene. Trimming shortened V by 4 bases and J by 6 bases, and 10 bases separated the two germline ends. CDR3 region: CASSVGPGEQYF. The CDR3 DNA follows: TGTGCCAGCAGTGTGGGCCCCGGCGAGCAGTACTTC.

The gene calls are TRBV5-6 and TRBJ2-1; 12 nucleotides align to TRBD2. The trim removed 4 bases at V and 10 bases at J, leaving 15 bases unmatched. Per germline, CDR1 SGHDT and CDR2 YYEEEE. CDR3 length equals 17 residues. CDR3 amino acids: CASSQVVPSGRAGEQFF. For the CDR3, the DNA is TGTGCCAGCAGCCAAGTAGTGCCTAGCGGGAGGGCCGGGGAGCAGTTCTTC.

This clone has more than one count but fewer than ten. The V gene is TRBV7-9, the J gene TRBJ1-5; no reliable D call. The germline CDR1 and CDR2 sequences are SEHNR and FQNEAQ (reference sequence). The CDR3 covers 14 residues. The V end was cut by 0 bases, the J end by 4 bases, with 7 bases between. The DNA for the CDR3 is TGTGCCAGCAGCTTAGCAAACCTAAATCAGCCCCAGCATTTT. Protein sequence: CASSLANLNQPQHF.

The rearrangement joins TRBV7-6 to TRBJ1-1; the match to TRBD1 covers 8 bases. CDR1 and CDR2 from the germline V gene are SGHVS and FNYEAQ. The CDR3 runs 14 residues. J gave up 6 bases and V 5 bases, and 8 bases lay outside the gene matches. The CDR3 is CASSQGAGNAEAFF. Here the CDR3 DNA reads TGTGCCAGCAGCCAGGGGGCGGGTAACGCTGAAGCTTTCTTT.

This sequence joins TRBV14 and TRBJ1-1; no clear D gene. The V gene lost 1 base and the J gene lost 3 bases, with 9 bases spanning the gap. Germline V lookup: CDR1 SGHDN, CDR2 FVKESK. The CDR3 spans 14 residues. The CDR3: CASSQAGLYTEAFF. For the CDR3, the DNA is TGTGCCAGCAGCCAAGCCGGGTTGTACACTGAAGCTTTCTTT.